These 4 T cell receptor beta chains were all obtained from the same sample, sequenced in a study of T cell changes during pregnancy in multiple sclerosis. Clones were read by immunoSEQ multiplex PCR, and TCRdb kept only the in-frame ones, dropping some. The sample consists of under 95,000 clones, almost 95% of them appearing once. The material sequenced was peripheral blood, taken after pregnancy. The receptors were gathered from a female donor with multiple sclerosis, enrolled in a pregnancy study.

This rearrangement joins TRBV7-9 to TRBJ2-1, with 9 bases lining up with TRBD2. This CDR3 spans 13 amino acids. Per the germline V gene, CDR1 is SEHNR and CDR2 is FQNEAQ (reference sequence). The trim removed 4 bases at V and 12 bases at J, leaving 7 bases unmatched. CDR3 sequence reads: CASSSPGTSPQFF. Written as DNA, the CDR3 is TGTGCCAGCAGCTCACCCGGGACTAGCCCGCAGTTCTTC.

V is TRBV6-5 and J is TRBJ1-2; the match to TRBD1 covers 7 bases. V was clipped by 7 bases and J by 5 bases; unmatched bases: 7. This CDR3 is 13 amino acids long. Germline V CDR1 and CDR2: MNHEY, SVGAGI. Written as DNA, the CDR3 is TGTGCCAGCACCTCCGGGACAGATTATGGCTACACCTTC. As protein: CASTSGTDYGYTF.

The genes are TRBV30 and TRBJ1-2; TRBD1 matches 9 bases. Trimming took 3 bases from V and 4 from J; bases not matched to a gene: 3. There are 13 residues in the CDR3. Per germline, CDR1 GTSNPN and CDR2 SVGIG (reference sequence). The CDR3 coding sequence is TGTGCCTGGAGGGACAGGGGTGGCTATGGCTACACCTTC. The encoded protein is CAWRDRGGYGYTF.

The rearrangement links TRBV27 to TRBJ2-2; 7 bases map to TRBD1. Trimming took 5 bases from V and 3 from J; bases not matched to a gene: 9. The CDR3 loop spans 16 amino acids. Per the germline V gene, CDR1 is MNHEY and CDR2 is SMNVEV (reference sequence). The CDR3 reads CASSPGLGQYTGELFF. The CDR3 coding sequence is TGTGCCAGCAGTCCAGGACTGGGACAGTACACCGGGGAGCTGTTTTTT.